This entry lists 32 T cell receptor beta chains sequenced from one sample in a study of T cells after yellow fever vaccination. TCRdb reprocessed the 5' RACE reads with MiXCR, giving one entry per CDR3 protein. Altogether 300,000 to 350,000 distinct CDR3 sequences are present, about 10% being singletons, with the ten largest covering over 3%. The sequences come from CD4+ T cells sorted from PBMCs, collected 45 days after the yellow fever booster vaccination. These receptors all come from a man between 18 and 29 years old who received the YFV17D yellow fever vaccine.

This chain joins TRBV2 and TRBJ2-3; the match to TRBD2 covers 7 bases. The CDR3 runs 15 residues. Germline CDR1 SNHLY, CDR2 FYNNEI. The V gene end was trimmed by 3 bases and the J gene end by 1 base; junction bases not matched to a gene: 4. The CDR3 DNA reads TGTGCCAGCAGTGATGGACGGGGGGGCACAGATACGCAGTATTTT. The encoded protein is CASSDGRGGTDTQYF.

In nucleotides, the CDR3 is TGTGCCAGCAGCTCCGATCGAGCGGGGGTAAGCGGGTGGACAGATACGCAGTATTTT. Protein product: CASSSDRAGVSGWTDTQYF. The rearrangement uses TRBV5-5 and TRBJ2-3, with TRBD2 matching 8 bases. Looked up from germline, CDR1 is SGHKS and CDR2 is YYEKEE (reference sequence). This CDR3 has 19 amino acids. V was pared by 3 bases and J by 3 bases, with 18 bases of the junction left unmatched.

This chain connects TRBV19 to TRBJ1-6; 7 nucleotides line up with TRBD1. The CDR3 sequence is 14 residues long. The ends lost 7 bases at V and 8 bases at J; junction bases unmatched: 8. Per germline, CDR1 LNHDA and CDR2 SQIVND (reference sequence). CDR3 nucleotide sequence: TGTGCCAGTAAGCGGGACAGCGGGTATTCACCCCTCCACTTT. Translation: CASKRDSGYSPLHF. Supplemented by reference TRBV19 and TRBJ1-6, the full variable domain reads DGGITQSPKYLFRKEGQNVTLSCEQNLNHDAMYWYRQDPGQGLRLIYYSQIVNDFQKGDIAEGYSVSREKKESFPLTVTSAQKNPTAFYLCASKRDSGYSPLHFGNGTRLTVT.

The chain couples TRBV28 to TRBJ2-5; TRBD1 might be the D (5 bases). The CDR3 consists of 14 residues. Deletions cut 3 bases from V and 3 bases from J, with 11 bases between. Germline V gene lookup returns CDR1 MDHEN and CDR2 SYDVKM. CDR3 sequence: CASSFQAREETQYF. For the CDR3, the DNA is TGTGCCAGCAGTTTTCAGGCCAGGGAAGAGACCCAGTACTTC.

This clonotype appeared a few times. The rearrangement links TRBV18 to TRBJ2-7; maybe TRBD1 (6 bases). The ends were cut back, 2 bases at V and 1 base at J, with 9 bases in the middle. This CDR3 contains 14 residues. Germline-derived CDR1 and CDR2 are KGHSH and LQKENI. The CDR3 spells CASSPLQGSYEQYV. CDR3 nucleotide sequence: TGTGCCAGCTCACCATTACAGGGTTCCTACGAGCAGTACGTC.

V usage is TRBV3-1 and J usage is TRBJ1-1, with a tentative D call TRBD1 (5 bases). The germline V gene has CDR1 LGHDT and CDR2 YNNKEL (reference sequence). The CDR3 is 14 residues long. Trimming left V 3 bases short and J 4 bases short, with 12 bases between. Here the CDR3 reads CASSQAGWGTEAFF. The CDR3 region has the DNA TGTGCCAGCAGCCAGGCAGGGTGGGGCACTGAAGCTTTCTTT.

The chain is built from TRBV2 and TRBJ2-2; D is undetermined. This CDR3 is 15 amino acids long. Trimming pared 0 bases from V and 8 bases from J, leaving 13 bases between. Germline V gives CDR1 SNHLY, CDR2 FYNNEI. The CDR3 region has the DNA TGTGCCAGCAGTGAAGCGGGGTTTAGGGATGGGGAGCTGTTTTTT. Its protein is CASSEAGFRDGELFF. The entire variable domain, with the rest obtained from reference TRBV2 and TRBJ2-2, is as follows: EPEVTQTPSHQVTQMGQEVILRCVPISNHLYFYWYRQILGQKVEFLVSFYNNEISEKSEIFDDQFSVERPDGSNFTLKIRSTKLEDSAMYFCASSEAGFRDGELFFGEGSRLTVL.

This chain links TRBV5-5 with TRBJ2-1; D is possibly TRBD1 (5 bases). Trimming left V 4 bases short and J 3 bases short, with 14 bases between. The CDR3 is 15 residues long. The germline V gene has CDR1 SGHKS and CDR2 YYEKEE (reference sequence). CDR3 DNA sequence: TGTGCCAGCAGCCCAGGGCAGGGTATCTACAATGAGCAGTTCTTC. Protein product: CASSPGQGIYNEQFF.

This clonotype was found many times. The CDR3 protein is CASSPTGGGPSGNQPQHF. The DNA for the CDR3 is TGTGCCAGCAGCCCCACGGGGGGAGGCCCTTCAGGCAATCAGCCCCAGCATTTT. The rearrangement links TRBV12-3 or TRBV12-4 to TRBJ1-5; tentative D call: TRBD1 (5 bases). The CDR3 length is 18 residues. Between the trimmed V and J ends, which lost 6 bases and 2 bases, there was a span of 23 bases.

This clonotype was picked up many times. The chain uses TRBV5-6 and TRBJ2-7, with D hard to call. This CDR3 is 13 amino acids long. Germline V gene lookup returns CDR1 SGHDT and CDR2 YYEEEE. Between the trimmed V and J ends, which lost 0 bases and 3 bases, there was a span of 7 bases. The CDR3, as DNA: TGTGCCAGCAGCTTGGACCAGATCTACGAGCAGTACGTC. This codes for CASSLDQIYEQYV.

The V call is TRBV20-1, the J call TRBJ1-6; D is perhaps TRBD1 (6 bases). V shed 3 bases and J shed 6 bases, with 12 bases lying between them. CDR3 length: 14 amino acids. The germline V gene has CDR1 DFQATT and CDR2 SNEGSKA (reference sequence). The chain's CDR3 is CSASLQGSNSPLHF. The CDR3, as DNA: TGCAGTGCTAGCCTACAGGGAAGTAATTCACCCCTCCACTTT.

The genes are TRBV4-1 and TRBJ1-1, with D perhaps matching TRBD1 (6 bases). Germline V CDR1 and CDR2: MGHRA, YSYEKL. This CDR3 has 14 amino acids. Trimming cost V 1 base and J 8 bases, with 14 bases left between them. DNA of the CDR3: TGCGCCAGCAGCCAAGGTCACGGGGGGGCAGAAGCTTTCTTT. Protein product: CASSQGHGGAEAFF.

The genes are TRBV5-1 and TRBJ2-5; no clear D. Germline V gene lookup returns CDR1 SGHRS and CDR2 YFSETQ. Trimming left V 1 base short and J 1 base short, with 14 bases between. This CDR3 has 16 residues. The CDR3 nucleotides read TGCGCCAGCAGCTTGTGGCAACGAGTATTCCAAGAGACCCAGTACTTC. This sequence encodes CASSLWQRVFQETQYF.

J is TRBJ1-1 and V is TRBV12-3 or TRBV12-4; D is uncertain. The CDR3 runs 13 residues. With 6 bases removed from V and 6 bases from J, the gap between germline ends came to 14 bases. The CDR3 nucleotides read TGTGCCAGCAGCCTTACACGAGACGCTGAAGCTTTCTTT. Its protein product is CASSLTRDAEAFF.

V is TRBV7-2 and J is TRBJ2-3; no reliable D call. The germline gives CDR1 SGHTA, CDR2 FQGNSA. The CDR3 spans 14 residues. The V and J ends lost 5 bases and 1 base respectively, with 10 bases between them. The CDR3 DNA reads as TGTGCCAGCAGCCTAAGCCTCCGCACAGATACGCAGTATTTT. Encoded protein: CASSLSLRTDTQYF.

This clonotype was counted between two and nine times. The chain recombines TRBV20-1 with TRBJ1-6, with TRBD1 matching over 7 bases. This CDR3 has 16 amino acids. V gave up 6 bases and J gave up 0 bases; unmatched junction bases: 8. Germline V gene sequence: CDR1 DFQATT, CDR2 SNEGSKA (reference sequence). CDR3 protein: CSARRDSSSYNSPLHF. In DNA, the CDR3 is TGCAGTGCGCGCCGGGACAGCAGCTCCTATAATTCACCCCTCCACTTT.

The rearrangement uses TRBV5-6 and TRBJ1-2; TRBD1 agrees at 11 bases. Unmatched junction bases numbered 7, after V lost 3 bases and J lost 6 bases. Germline V lookup: CDR1 SGHDT, CDR2 YYEEEE. CDR3 length: 15 residues. CDR3 in DNA: TGTGCCAGCAGCTGGGGGGACAGGGGGACTCATGGCTACACCTTC. Protein sequence: CASSWGDRGTHGYTF.

The genes are TRBV27 and TRBJ1-2, with 7 bases that match TRBD1. The germline V gene encodes CDR1 MNHEY and CDR2 SMNVEV (reference sequence). Unmatched junction bases numbered 11, after V lost 3 bases and J lost 7 bases. This CDR3 region has 15 residues. The CDR3 region has the DNA TGTGCCAGCAGTTTGCTCGCGCGACAGGGTGGTGGCTACACCTTC. Translated, it gives CASSLLARQGGGYTF.

This clonotype was seen a handful of times. The genes are TRBV12-3 or TRBV12-4 and TRBJ1-1; D may be TRBD1 (6 bases). Between the trimmed V and J ends, which lost 3 bases and 4 bases, there was a span of 15 bases. This CDR3 is built from 15 residues. CDR3 residues: CASSFWDIEFTEAFF. CDR3 nucleotides: TGTGCCAGCAGTTTCTGGGACATCGAATTCACTGAAGCTTTCTTT.

This clonotype was seen a handful of times. The gene calls are TRBV28 and TRBJ2-7, with TRBD1 matching 8 bases. The V gene end was trimmed by 6 bases and the J gene end by 6 bases; junction bases not matched to a gene: 7. CDR3 length: 13 amino acids. Looked up from germline, CDR1 is MDHEN and CDR2 is SYDVKM. The CDR3 here is CASSWTGQTEQYV. The CDR3 DNA reads TGTGCCAGCAGCTGGACAGGGCAGACCGAGCAGTACGTC.

This sequence joins TRBV5-1 and TRBJ2-3; 9 positions match TRBD1. Germline trimming cut 4 bases from V and 2 bases from J; bases unmatched to any gene: 5. Germline V gene lookup returns CDR1 SGHRS and CDR2 YFSETQ. This CDR3 spans 15 amino acids. CDR3 sequence (DNA): TGCGCCAGCAGCCGGGGACAGGGAATCACAGATACGCAGTATTTT. Encoded protein: CASSRGQGITDTQYF.

V and J are TRBV27 and TRBJ2-5; 11 bases fit TRBD2. In germline, CDR1 is MNHEY, CDR2 SMNVEV (reference sequence). Trimming took 10 bases from V and 5 from J; bases not matched to a gene: 9. The length of the CDR3 is 14 residues. CDR3 coding DNA: TGTGCCACCTATTTAGCGGGGGGGCAGGAGACCCAGTACTTC. Translation: CATYLAGGQETQYF.

J is TRBJ2-1 and V is TRBV4-2; 9 nucleotides agree with TRBD2. The germline gives CDR1 LGHNA, CDR2 YNFKEQ. The CDR3 has 16 amino acids. Trimming cost V 3 bases and J 2 bases; bases outside gene matches: 5. The CDR3 sequence is CASSQDLAGAYNEQFF. The CDR3 coding sequence is TGTGCCAGCAGCCAGGATTTAGCGGGGGCCTACAATGAGCAGTTCTTC.

This clonotype showed up just a few times. The chain recombines TRBV6-6 with TRBJ1-3, with no clear D. The germline CDR1 and CDR2 sequences are MNHNY and SVGAGI (reference sequence). With 2 bases removed from V and 4 bases from J, the gap between germline ends came to 3 bases. This CDR3 region has 12 residues. Written as DNA, the CDR3 is TGTGCCAGCAGTTACCAAGGAAACACCATATATTTT. It specifies CASSYQGNTIYF.

Ten or more counts support this clonotype. V and J are TRBV20-1 and TRBJ1-2, with 9 bases that match TRBD1. Germline CDR1 reads DFQATT; CDR2 reads SNEGSKA (reference sequence). V dropped 1 base and J dropped 4; count of bases not matched to a gene: 7. This CDR3 region has 15 residues. The CDR3 nucleotides read TGCAGTGCTAGAGTCTCCCTGGACAGGGGCTATGGCTACACCTTC. Translation: CSARVSLDRGYGYTF.

The chain is built from TRBV5-1 and TRBJ2-3, with a tentative D call TRBD1 (6 bases). Looked up from germline, CDR1 is SGHRS and CDR2 is YFSETQ. The ends were cut back, 0 bases at V and 0 bases at J, with 14 bases in the middle. The CDR3 covers 17 residues. The CDR3 region is CASSLALTGASTDTQYF. For the CDR3, the DNA is TGCGCCAGCAGCTTGGCTCTGACAGGAGCTAGCACAGATACGCAGTATTTT.

This clonotype has a handful of counts. This chain joins TRBV6-5 and TRBJ1-6, with D unresolved. CDR1 MNHEY and CDR2 SVGAGI come from the germline V gene. The CDR3 totals 17 residues. Trimming pared 0 bases from V and 6 bases from J, leaving 15 bases between. As DNA, the CDR3 is TGTGCCAGCAGTTACTCGATTAGAGAACCGATTAATTCACCCCTCCACTTT. It translates to CASSYSIREPINSPLHF.

This clonotype was picked up many times. J is TRBJ1-2 and V is TRBV20-1; a possible D gene is TRBD1 (5 bases). The CDR3 has 13 residues. CDR1 and CDR2 from the germline V gene are DFQATT and SNEGSKA (reference sequence). V lost 0 bases and J lost 8, with 13 bases in between. This CDR3 is CSAREDSQGGYTF. In nucleotides, the CDR3 is TGCAGTGCTAGAGAAGACAGTCAGGGCGGCTACACCTTC.

V and J are TRBV20-1 and TRBJ2-7; 12 bases agree with TRBD2. With 5 bases clipped from V and 3 bases from J, the junction kept 2 bases outside the gene matches. This CDR3 has 13 residues. CDR1 and CDR2 (germline): DFQATT, SNEGSKA (reference sequence). The CDR3 sequence: CSARLAGDYEQYF. For the CDR3, the DNA is TGCAGTGCTCGACTAGCGGGGGACTACGAGCAGTACTTC.

Ten or more counts support this clonotype. The chain has TRBV7-8 and TRBJ2-3; D may be TRBD2 (5 bases). Deletions cut 9 bases from V and 0 bases from J, with 16 bases between. The CDR3 runs to 15 residues. CDR1 and CDR2 (germline): SGHVS, FQNEAQ. The CDR3, as DNA: TGTGCCAGTCGCACTCCGGGATCGAGCACAGATACGCAGTATTTT. This encodes CASRTPGSSTDTQYF.

This clonotype was seen a handful of times. This chain connects TRBV5-1 to TRBJ1-1, with TRBD1 matching over 9 bases. In germline, CDR1 is SGHRS, CDR2 YFSETQ. Losses at the gene ends were 4 bases for V and 4 bases for J; bases not matched to a gene: 8. CDR3 length: 15 amino acids. The CDR3: CASSGLTGGSTEAFF. The CDR3 DNA reads TGCGCCAGCAGCGGCCTTACAGGGGGCAGCACTGAAGCTTTCTTT.

This chain joins TRBV2 and TRBJ1-5; D is uncertain. Germline V gene data show CDR1 as SNHLY and CDR2 as FYNNEI. This CDR3 contains 12 residues. Deletions cut 8 bases from V and 4 bases from J, with 9 bases between. Here the CDR3 reads CASGGGNQPQHF. CDR3 DNA: TGTGCCAGCGGCGGAGGGAATCAGCCCCAGCATTTT.